This T cell receptor (beta chain) was profiled in a study of cytomegalovirus exposure and HLA in healthy donors. V was clipped by 1 base and J by 2 bases; unmatched bases: 2. The germline V gene encodes CDR1 LNHNV and CDR2 YYDKDF (reference sequence). The CDR3 loop spans 16 amino acids. The PCR contained 60 Vbeta and 13 Jbeta primers. Measured with immunoSEQ multiplex PCR; TCRdb has only the in-frame clones, and not every one. The table lists about 97,000 clones, 63% of them singletons. This clone has more than one count but fewer than ten. Sequencing input: PBMCs. The clonotype comes from a human donor in good health. The chain employs TRBV15 and TRBJ2-7, with 13 bases that match TRBD2. In nucleotides, the CDR3 is TGTGCCACCAGCAGAGGGGGACTAGCGGGAACCTACGAGCAGTACTTC. Translating it yields CATSRGGLAGTYEQYF. Complete variable domain (other parts from reference TRBV15 and TRBJ2-7): DAMVIQNPRYQVTQFGKPVTLSCSQTLNHNVMYWYQQKSSQAPKLLFHYYDKDFNNEADTPDNFQSRRPNTSFCFLDIRSPGLGDTAMYLCATSRGGLAGTYEQYFGPGTRLTVT.